This T cell receptor (beta chain) was recorded in a study of shared clonotypes between healthy human individuals. Genomic DNA belonging to each subset was distributed in equal measure over several immunoSEQ plates. Replicate PCRs run on sorted subsets employed 200 to 250 ng DNA, approximately 30,000 T cell genomes. Here immunoSEQ multiplex PCR was the method, and the copy in TCRdb shows in-frame clones only, minus some. The sample lists millions of clones; just under 95% were seen once. Naive CD8 populations comprised CD45RO-negative cells positively selected for CCR7, excluding terminally differentiated effector memory CD45RA+ cells. V was trimmed by 2 bases and J by 5 bases, leaving 11 bases between them. CDR1 and CDR2 (germline): SGHDT, YYEEEE. The CDR3 spans 14 residues.

The clonotype originates from a man aged 18-30 years in good health. The sequenced sample was naive CD8+ T cells sorted from blood. The V call is TRBV5-6, the J call TRBJ2-1; D is unclear. CDR3 region: CASSFVSPNNEQFF. For the CDR3, the DNA is TGTGCCAGCAGCTTCGTCTCTCCCAACAATGAGCAGTTCTTC. The full variable domain, its missing parts supplied by reference TRBV5-6 and TRBJ2-1, is DAGVTQSPTHLIKTRGQQVTLRCSPKSGHDTVSWYQQALGQGPQFIFQYYEEEERQRGNFPDRFSGHQFPNYSSELNVNALLLGDSALYLCASSFVSPNNEQFFGPGTRLTVL.